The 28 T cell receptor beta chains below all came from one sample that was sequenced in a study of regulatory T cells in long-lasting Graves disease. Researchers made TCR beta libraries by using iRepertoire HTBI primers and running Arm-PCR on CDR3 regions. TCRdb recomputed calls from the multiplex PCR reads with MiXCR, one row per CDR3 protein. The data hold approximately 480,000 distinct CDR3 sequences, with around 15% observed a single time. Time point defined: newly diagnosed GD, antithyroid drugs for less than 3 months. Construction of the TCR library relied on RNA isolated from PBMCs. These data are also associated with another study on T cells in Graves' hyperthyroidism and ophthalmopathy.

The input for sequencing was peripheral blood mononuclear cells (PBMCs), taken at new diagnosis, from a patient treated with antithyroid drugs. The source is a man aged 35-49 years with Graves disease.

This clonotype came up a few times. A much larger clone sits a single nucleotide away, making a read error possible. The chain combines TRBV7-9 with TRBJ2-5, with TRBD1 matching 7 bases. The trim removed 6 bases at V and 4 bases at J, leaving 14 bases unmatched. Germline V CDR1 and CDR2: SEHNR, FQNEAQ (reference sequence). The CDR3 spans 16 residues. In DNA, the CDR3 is TGTGCCAGCAGTGAAATTAGAAAGGGGGCATCAGAGACCCAGTACTTC. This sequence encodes CASSEIRKGASETQYF. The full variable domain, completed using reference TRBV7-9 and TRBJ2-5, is DTGVSQNPRHKITKRGQNVTFRCDPISEHNRLYWYRQTLGQGPEFLTYFQNEAQLEKSRLLSDRFSAERPKGSFSTLEIQRTEQGDSAMYLCASSEIRKGASETQYFGPGTRLLVL.

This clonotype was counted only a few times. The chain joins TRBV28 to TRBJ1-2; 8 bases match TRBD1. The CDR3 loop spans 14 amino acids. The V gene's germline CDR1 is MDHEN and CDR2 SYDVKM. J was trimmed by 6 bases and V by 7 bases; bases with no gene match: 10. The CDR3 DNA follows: TGTGCCAGCACCGCGGCGGACAGGGAGAATGGCTACACCTTC. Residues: CASTAADRENGYTF.

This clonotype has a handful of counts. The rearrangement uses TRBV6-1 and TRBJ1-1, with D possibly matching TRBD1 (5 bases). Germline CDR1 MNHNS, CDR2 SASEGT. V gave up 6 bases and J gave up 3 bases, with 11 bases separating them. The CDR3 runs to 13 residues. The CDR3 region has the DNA TGTGCCAGCAGCGACAGTCGGTACACTGAAGCTTTCTTT. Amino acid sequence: CASSDSRYTEAFF.

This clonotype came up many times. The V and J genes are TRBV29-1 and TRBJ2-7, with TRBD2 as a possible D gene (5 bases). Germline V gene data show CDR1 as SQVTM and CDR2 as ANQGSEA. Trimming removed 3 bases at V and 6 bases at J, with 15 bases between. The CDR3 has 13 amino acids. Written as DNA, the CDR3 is TGCAGCGTTGATAGGTCCGGGGATCGCGAGCAGTACTTC. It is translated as CSVDRSGDREQYF.

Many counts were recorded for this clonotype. The CDR3 DNA is TGTGCCAGCAGCTCGACTAGCGGGAGCCCCTACGAGCAGTACTTC. It specifies CASSSTSGSPYEQYF. This sequence joins TRBV7-9 and TRBJ2-7, with TRBD2 identical over 12 bases. J lost 2 bases, V lost 4 bases, and 3 bases had no gene match. CDR1 is SEHNR and CDR2 is FQNEAQ in the germline V gene (reference sequence). The CDR3 consists of 15 residues.

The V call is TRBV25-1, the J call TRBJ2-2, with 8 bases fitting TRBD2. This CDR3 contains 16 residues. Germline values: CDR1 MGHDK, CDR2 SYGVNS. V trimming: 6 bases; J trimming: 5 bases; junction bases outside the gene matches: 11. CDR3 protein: CASRGGREGPTGELFF. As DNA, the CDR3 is TGTGCCAGCAGGGGGGGACGGGAGGGCCCAACCGGGGAGCTGTTTTTT.

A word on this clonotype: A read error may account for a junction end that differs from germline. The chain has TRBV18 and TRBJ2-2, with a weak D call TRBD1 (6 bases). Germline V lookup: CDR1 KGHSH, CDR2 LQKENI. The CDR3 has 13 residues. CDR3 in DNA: TGTGTCAGCTCGTACAGGGATACCGGGGAGCTGTTTTTT. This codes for CVSSYRDTGELFF.

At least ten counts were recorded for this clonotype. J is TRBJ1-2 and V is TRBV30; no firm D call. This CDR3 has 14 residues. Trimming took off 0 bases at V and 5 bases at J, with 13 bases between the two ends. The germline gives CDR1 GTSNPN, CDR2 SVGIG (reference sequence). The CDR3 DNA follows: TGTGCCTGGAGTGTAAATCGGGGAAGATATGGCTACACCTTC. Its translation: CAWSVNRGRYGYTF.

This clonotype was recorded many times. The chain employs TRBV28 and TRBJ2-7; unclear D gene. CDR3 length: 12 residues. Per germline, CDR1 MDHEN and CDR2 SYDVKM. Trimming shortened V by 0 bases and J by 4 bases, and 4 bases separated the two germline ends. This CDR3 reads CASSLWAYEQYF. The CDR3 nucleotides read TGTGCCAGCAGTTTATGGGCGTACGAGCAGTACTTC.

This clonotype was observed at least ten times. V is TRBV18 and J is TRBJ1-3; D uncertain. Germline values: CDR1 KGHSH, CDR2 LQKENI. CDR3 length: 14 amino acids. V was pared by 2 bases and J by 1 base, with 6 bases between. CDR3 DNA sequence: TGTGCCAGCTCACCAGACCCATCTGGAAACACCATATATTTT. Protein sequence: CASSPDPSGNTIYF.

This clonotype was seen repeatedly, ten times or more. CDR3 coding DNA: TGTGCCAGCAGCTTTCTAGCGGGAGGGACAACAGATACGCAGTATTTT. This translates into CASSFLAGGTTDTQYF. The chain couples TRBV11-1 to TRBJ2-3; 12 nucleotides align to TRBD2. The CDR3 runs to 16 residues. Germline CDR1 is SGHAT and CDR2 is FQDESV (reference sequence). V lost 3 bases to trimming and J lost 3 bases; unmatched junction nucleotides: 4.

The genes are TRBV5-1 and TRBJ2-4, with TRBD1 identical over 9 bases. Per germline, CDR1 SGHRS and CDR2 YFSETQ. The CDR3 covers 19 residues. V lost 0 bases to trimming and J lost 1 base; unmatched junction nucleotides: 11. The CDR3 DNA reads TGCGCCAGCAGCTTGGTCGCGACAGGGGGTAATTCGGCCAAAAACATTCAGTACTTC. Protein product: CASSLVATGGNSAKNIQYF.

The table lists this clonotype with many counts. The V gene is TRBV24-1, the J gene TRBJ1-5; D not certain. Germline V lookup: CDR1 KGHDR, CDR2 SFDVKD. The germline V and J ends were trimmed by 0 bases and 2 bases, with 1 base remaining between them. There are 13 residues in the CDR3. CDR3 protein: CATSDLGNQPQHF. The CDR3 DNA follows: TGTGCCACCAGTGATTTGGGCAATCAGCCCCAGCATTTT.

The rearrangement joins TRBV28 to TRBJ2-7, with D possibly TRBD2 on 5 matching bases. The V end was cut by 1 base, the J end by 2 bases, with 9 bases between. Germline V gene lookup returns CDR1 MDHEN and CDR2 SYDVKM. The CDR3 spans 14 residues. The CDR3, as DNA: TGTGCCAGCAGTTTATACCCGGGGACCTACGAGCAGTACTTC. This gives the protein CASSLYPGTYEQYF.

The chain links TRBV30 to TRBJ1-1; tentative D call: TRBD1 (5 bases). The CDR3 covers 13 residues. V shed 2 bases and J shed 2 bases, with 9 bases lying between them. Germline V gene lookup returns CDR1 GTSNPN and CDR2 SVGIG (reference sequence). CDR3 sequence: CAWSRGVNTEAFF. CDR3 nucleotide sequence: TGTGCCTGGAGTCGGGGGGTCAACACTGAAGCTTTCTTT.

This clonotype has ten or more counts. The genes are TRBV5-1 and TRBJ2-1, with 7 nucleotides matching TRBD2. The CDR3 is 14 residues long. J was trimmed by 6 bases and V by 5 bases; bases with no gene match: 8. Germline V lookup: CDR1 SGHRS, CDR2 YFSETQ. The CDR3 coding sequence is TGCGCCAGCAGGTCGAGGGTAGCGGGCAATGAGCAGTTCTTC. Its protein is CASRSRVAGNEQFF.

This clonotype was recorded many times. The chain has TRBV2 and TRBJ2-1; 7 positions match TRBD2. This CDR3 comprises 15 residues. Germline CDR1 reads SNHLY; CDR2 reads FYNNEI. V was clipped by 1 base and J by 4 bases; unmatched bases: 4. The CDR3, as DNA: TGTGCCAGCAGTGAAGATGCGGGAGCTTACAATGAGCAGTTCTTC. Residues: CASSEDAGAYNEQFF.

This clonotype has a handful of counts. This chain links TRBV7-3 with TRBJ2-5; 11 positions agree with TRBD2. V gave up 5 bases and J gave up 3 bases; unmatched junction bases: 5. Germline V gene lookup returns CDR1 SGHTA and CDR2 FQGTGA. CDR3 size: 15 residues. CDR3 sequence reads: CASSRTSGLEETQYF. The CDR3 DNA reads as TGTGCCAGCAGCCGGACTAGCGGGCTAGAAGAGACCCAGTACTTC.

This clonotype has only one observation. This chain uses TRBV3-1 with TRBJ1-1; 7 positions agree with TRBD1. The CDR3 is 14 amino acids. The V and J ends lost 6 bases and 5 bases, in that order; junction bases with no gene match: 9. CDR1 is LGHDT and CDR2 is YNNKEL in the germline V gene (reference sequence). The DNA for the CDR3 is TGTGCCAGCAGTCCCGGGGCAGGGGGAACTGAAGCTTTCTTT. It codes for CASSPGAGGTEAFF.

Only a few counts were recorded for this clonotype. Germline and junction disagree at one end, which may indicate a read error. The CDR3 bases are TGTGCCAGTGGCCTCCGACCTGGGGCCAACGTCCAGACTTTC. Protein sequence: CASGLRPGANVQTF. The rearrangement links TRBV19 to TRBJ2-6; D may be TRBD1 (5 bases). This CDR3 is 14 amino acids long. Per germline, CDR1 LNHDA and CDR2 SQIVND (reference sequence).

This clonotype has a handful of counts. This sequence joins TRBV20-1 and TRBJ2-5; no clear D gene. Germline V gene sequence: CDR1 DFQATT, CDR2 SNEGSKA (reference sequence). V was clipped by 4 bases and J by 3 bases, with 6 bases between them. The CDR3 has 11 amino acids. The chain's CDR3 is CSAMGEETQYF. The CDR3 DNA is TGCAGTGCTATGGGCGAAGAGACCCAGTACTTC.

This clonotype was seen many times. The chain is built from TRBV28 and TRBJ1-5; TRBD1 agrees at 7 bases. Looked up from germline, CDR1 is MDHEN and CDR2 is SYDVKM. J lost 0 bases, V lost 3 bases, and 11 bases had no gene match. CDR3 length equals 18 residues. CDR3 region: CASSFPTGQPYSNQPQHF. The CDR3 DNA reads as TGTGCCAGCAGTTTCCCCACGGGACAGCCTTATAGCAATCAGCCCCAGCATTTT.

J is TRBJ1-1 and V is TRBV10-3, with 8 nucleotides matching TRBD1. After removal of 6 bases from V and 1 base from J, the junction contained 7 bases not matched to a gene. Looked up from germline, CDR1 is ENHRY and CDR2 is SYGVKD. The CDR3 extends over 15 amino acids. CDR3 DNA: TGTGCCATCAGGAAGGGGACAGGACAGAACACTGAAGCTTTCTTT. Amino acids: CAIRKGTGQNTEAFF.

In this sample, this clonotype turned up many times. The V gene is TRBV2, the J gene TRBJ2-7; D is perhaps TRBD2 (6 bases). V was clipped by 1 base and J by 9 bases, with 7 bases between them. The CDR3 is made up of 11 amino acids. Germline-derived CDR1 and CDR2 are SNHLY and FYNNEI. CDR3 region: CASSEGGGQYF. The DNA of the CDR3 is TGTGCCAGCAGTGAAGGGGGAGGGCAGTACTTC. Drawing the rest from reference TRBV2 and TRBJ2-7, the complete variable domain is EPEVTQTPSHQVTQMGQEVILRCVPISNHLYFYWYRQILGQKVEFLVSFYNNEISEKSEIFDDQFSVERPDGSNFTLKIRSTKLEDSAMYFCASSEGGGQYFGPGTRLTVT.

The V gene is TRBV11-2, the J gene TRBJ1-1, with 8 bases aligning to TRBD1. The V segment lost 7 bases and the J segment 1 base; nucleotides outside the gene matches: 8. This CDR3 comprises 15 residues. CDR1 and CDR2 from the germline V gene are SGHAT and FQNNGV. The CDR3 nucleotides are TGTGCCAGCACCCCAGGGGGCGCGGGGAACACTGAAGCTTTCTTT. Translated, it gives CASTPGGAGNTEAFF.

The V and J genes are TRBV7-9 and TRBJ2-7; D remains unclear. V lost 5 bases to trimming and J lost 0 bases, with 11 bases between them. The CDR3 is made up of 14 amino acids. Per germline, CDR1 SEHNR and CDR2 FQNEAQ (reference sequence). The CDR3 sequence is CASSPETSSYEQYF. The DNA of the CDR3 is TGTGCCAGCAGCCCCGAGACGAGCTCCTACGAGCAGTACTTC.

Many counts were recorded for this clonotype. CDR3 residues: CASRTTGVYEQFF. CDR3 DNA sequence: TGCGCCAGCAGGACCACAGGGGTATATGAGCAGTTCTTC. The V call is TRBV5-1, the J call TRBJ2-1, with 7 bases that match TRBD1. CDR3 length equals 13 residues. V lost 5 bases and J lost 8; bases outside the gene matches: 7. Per germline, CDR1 SGHRS and CDR2 YFSETQ.

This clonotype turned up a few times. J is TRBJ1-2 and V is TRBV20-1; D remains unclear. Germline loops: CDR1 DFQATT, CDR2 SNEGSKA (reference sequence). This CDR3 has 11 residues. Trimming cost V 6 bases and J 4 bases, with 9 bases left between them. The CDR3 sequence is CSAALGYGYTF. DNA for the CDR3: TGCAGTGCCGCCCTGGGCTATGGCTACACCTTC.